This is a list of T cell receptor beta chains from one sample in a study of OX40 agonist ivuxolimab in advanced cancers. The data were produced by immunoSEQ multiplex PCR, yet TCRdb's version contains in-frame clones alone and is incomplete. The repertoire holds about 60,000 clones, with roughly nine tenths as singletons. This sample comprised CD4+ or CD8+ T cells sorted from blood, obtained in a trial of the OX40 agonist ivuxolimab. The source of these receptors is an adult with an advanced solid tumor such as melanoma, head and neck, liver or kidney cancer. Both conserved end residues are part of each CDR3. The order of the fields is V gene, D gene, J gene, clone size, CDR3 DNA, CDR3 protein. D genes are given only for firm matches. Clone sizes are given selectively: once, few, many, or a class where the clone is expanded.

v_call: TRBV29-1; d_call: TRBD2; j_call: TRBJ2-3; clone_size: once; cdr3_nt: TGCAGCGTTGAGCCTAGCGGGAAGGTAGATACGCAGTATTTT; cdr3_aa: CSVEPSGKVDTQYF
v_call: TRBV19; d_call: TRBD1; j_call: TRBJ2-5; clone_size: .; cdr3_nt: TGTGCCAGTAGCACAGGGGAGGAGACCCAGTACTTC; cdr3_aa: CASSTGEETQYF
v_call: TRBV28; d_call: .; j_call: TRBJ2-2; clone_size: few; cdr3_nt: TGTGCCAGCAGTTTAATAAACACCGGGGAGCTGTTTTTT; cdr3_aa: CASSLINTGELFF
v_call: TRBV6-5; d_call: TRBD2; j_call: TRBJ2-2; clone_size: once; cdr3_nt: TGTGCCAGCAGCCGGGGACTAGCGCGGTCCGGGGAGCTGTTTTTT; cdr3_aa: CASSRGLARSGELFF
v_call: TRBV7-9; d_call: .; j_call: TRBJ1-5; clone_size: few; cdr3_nt: TGTGCCAGCAGCTTTTCTGGAGGACTCCAGCATTTT; cdr3_aa: CASSFSGGLQHF
v_call: TRBV5-8; d_call: .; j_call: TRBJ1-5; clone_size: .; cdr3_nt: TGTGCCAGCAGCCCCCGTCGCGGCAGCAATCAGCCCCAGCATTTT; cdr3_aa: CASSPRRGSNQPQHF
v_call: TRBV2; d_call: .; j_call: TRBJ1-6; clone_size: .; cdr3_nt: TGTGCCAGCAGTGAAAACCGGGGCTATAATTCACCCCTCCACTTT; cdr3_aa: CASSENRGYNSPLHF
v_call: TRBV4-3; d_call: TRBD1; j_call: TRBJ2-7; clone_size: .; cdr3_nt: TGCGCCAGCAGCCAAGATCTGGCAGGGGGACCCGGCGAGCAGTACTTC; cdr3_aa: CASSQDLAGGPGEQYF
v_call: TRBV27; d_call: TRBD2; j_call: TRBJ2-7; clone_size: .; cdr3_nt: TGTGCCAGCAGAGTAACTAGCGGGGGATCCTACGAGCAGTACTTC; cdr3_aa: CASRVTSGGSYEQYF
v_call: TRBV6-1; d_call: TRBD1; j_call: TRBJ2-7; clone_size: .; cdr3_nt: TGTGCCAGCAGGGAACCGGGACAGGGGTCTCACCAGCAGTACTTC; cdr3_aa: CASREPGQGSHQQYF
v_call: TRBV25-1; d_call: .; j_call: TRBJ1-6; clone_size: .; cdr3_nt: TGTGCCAGCAGTGCCGGCGTTGACAGATGGCAATCACCCCTCCACTTT; cdr3_aa: CASSAGVDRWQSPLHF
v_call: TRBV28; d_call: .; j_call: TRBJ1-4; clone_size: .; cdr3_nt: TGTGCCAGCAGGGGTATCGGGCCAGGGCTAAATGAAAAACTGTTTTTT; cdr3_aa: CASRGIGPGLNEKLFF
v_call: TRBV28; d_call: .; j_call: TRBJ2-7; clone_size: .; cdr3_nt: TGTGCCAGCAGTCCGACCGGGACATCGTCCGAGCAGTACTTC; cdr3_aa: CASSPTGTSSEQYF
v_call: TRBV19; d_call: .; j_call: TRBJ1-5; clone_size: .; cdr3_nt: TGTGCCAGTAGTATAATGGGGGGCTATAGCAATCAGCCCCAGCATTTT; cdr3_aa: CASSIMGGYSNQPQHF
v_call: TRBV2; d_call: .; j_call: TRBJ1-1; clone_size: .; cdr3_nt: TGTGCCAGCAGCTTCAGGGCCCTCAACACTGAAGCTTTCTTT; cdr3_aa: CASSFRALNTEAFF
v_call: TRBV6-1; d_call: TRBD1; j_call: TRBJ1-2; clone_size: .; cdr3_nt: TGTGCCAGCAGTGAGCAGGGGGCGAACTATGGCTACACCTTC; cdr3_aa: CASSEQGANYGYTF
v_call: TRBV30; d_call: .; j_call: TRBJ1-4; clone_size: .; cdr3_nt: TGTGCCTGCTACGCTTTAGGCGAAAAACTGTTTTTT; cdr3_aa: CACYALGEKLFF
v_call: TRBV9; d_call: TRBD1; j_call: TRBJ2-5; clone_size: .; cdr3_nt: TGTGCCAGCAGCCCATGGGACAGGGGGCTTGGGGAGACCCAGTACTTC; cdr3_aa: CASSPWDRGLGETQYF
v_call: TRBV28; d_call: TRBD1; j_call: TRBJ1-2; clone_size: .; cdr3_nt: TGTGCCAGCAGTTCCGGGACAGGGGGTTTCTATGGCTACACCTTC; cdr3_aa: CASSSGTGGFYGYTF
v_call: TRBV19; d_call: TRBD2; j_call: TRBJ2-3; clone_size: .; cdr3_nt: TGTGCCAGTAAGGGGATGGCGGGGGACACAGATACGCAGTATTTT; cdr3_aa: CASKGMAGDTDTQYF
v_call: TRBV30; d_call: .; j_call: TRBJ1-2; clone_size: .; cdr3_nt: TGTGCCTGGAACGTAGGGGTGGGAGGGACTGGCTACACCTTC; cdr3_aa: CAWNVGVGGTGYTF
v_call: TRBV5-8; d_call: TRBD2; j_call: TRBJ2-7; clone_size: .; cdr3_nt: TGTGCCAGTCGCCAACGGGGAGGGCTCTACGAGCAGTACTTC; cdr3_aa: CASRQRGGLYEQYF
v_call: TRBV7-2; d_call: TRBD1; j_call: TRBJ1-6; clone_size: .; cdr3_nt: TGTGCCAGCAGTAATCACCGGGACAGGGTTGGGTCACCCCTCCACTTT; cdr3_aa: CASSNHRDRVGSPLHF
v_call: TRBV5-1; d_call: TRBD2; j_call: TRBJ2-1; clone_size: .; cdr3_nt: TGCGCCAGCAGCTCCTCTGTAACTAGCGGGGTTTACAATGAGCAGTTCTTC; cdr3_aa: CASSSSVTSGVYNEQFF
v_call: TRBV4-1; d_call: .; j_call: TRBJ2-5; clone_size: .; cdr3_nt: TGCGCCAGCAGCCCTCCCATGGAAGAGACCCAGTACTTC; cdr3_aa: CASSPPMEETQYF
v_call: TRBV6-6; d_call: .; j_call: TRBJ2-7; clone_size: .; cdr3_nt: TGTGCCAGCAGTACCACCTACGAGCAGTACTTC; cdr3_aa: CASSTTYEQYF
v_call: TRBV20-1; d_call: .; j_call: TRBJ2-5; clone_size: .; cdr3_nt: TGTGGAGGGTCCTCGGAAGAGACCCAGTACTTC; cdr3_aa: CGGSSEETQYF
v_call: TRBV30; d_call: .; j_call: TRBJ2-3; clone_size: .; cdr3_nt: TGTGCCTGGACCGGAAGCACAGATACGCAGTATTTT; cdr3_aa: CAWTGSTDTQYF
v_call: TRBV5-1; d_call: TRBD2; j_call: TRBJ2-3; clone_size: .; cdr3_nt: TGCGCCAGCAGCCACGGGACTAGCGGATTCACAGATACGCAGTATTTT; cdr3_aa: CASSHGTSGFTDTQYF
v_call: TRBV6-5; d_call: .; j_call: TRBJ1-3; clone_size: .; cdr3_nt: TGTGCCAGTACTGGACAGCAAGGAAACACCATATATTTT; cdr3_aa: CASTGQQGNTIYF
v_call: TRBV18; d_call: .; j_call: TRBJ1-4; clone_size: .; cdr3_nt: TGTGCCAGCTCACGAGCAACTAATGAAAAACTGTTTTTT; cdr3_aa: CASSRATNEKLFF
v_call: TRBV28; d_call: .; j_call: TRBJ2-5; clone_size: .; cdr3_nt: TGTGCCAGCAGTCACACGGGAACCCAGTACTTC; cdr3_aa: CASSHTGTQYF
v_call: TRBV5-1; d_call: .; j_call: TRBJ2-7; clone_size: .; cdr3_nt: TGCGCCAGCAGCCCGGGGGACAGATCCTACGAGCAGTACTTC; cdr3_aa: CASSPGDRSYEQYF
v_call: TRBV28; d_call: TRBD1; j_call: TRBJ1-1; clone_size: .; cdr3_nt: TGTGCCAGCAGTCTATCCCCGGGACAGGGGAACACTGAAGCTTTCTTT; cdr3_aa: CASSLSPGQGNTEAFF
v_call: TRBV5-1; d_call: .; j_call: TRBJ2-1; clone_size: once; cdr3_nt: TGCGCCAGCAGCTCCTCGTGGGACAATGAGCAGTTCTTC; cdr3_aa: CASSSSWDNEQFF
v_call: TRBV6-5; d_call: TRBD1; j_call: TRBJ1-2; clone_size: few; cdr3_nt: TGTGCCAGCAGGCGACAGGGGGACTATGGCTACACCTTC; cdr3_aa: CASRRQGDYGYTF
v_call: TRBV7-9; d_call: TRBD2; j_call: TRBJ2-2; clone_size: .; cdr3_nt: TGTGCCAGCAGCTTATCCCCTCGCGGGGGGTACACCGGGGAGCTGTTTTTT; cdr3_aa: CASSLSPRGGYTGELFF
v_call: TRBV18; d_call: TRBD1; j_call: TRBJ1-4; clone_size: .; cdr3_nt: TGTGCCAGCTCACCCGGACAGGGCGAAAAACTGTTTTTT; cdr3_aa: CASSPGQGEKLFF
v_call: TRBV5-4; d_call: TRBD2; j_call: TRBJ2-2; clone_size: .; cdr3_nt: TGTGCCAGCAGCTTGGATCTTAGCGGGGGAAGAACCGGGGAGCTGTTTTTT; cdr3_aa: CASSLDLSGGRTGELFF
v_call: TRBV28; d_call: .; j_call: TRBJ2-1; clone_size: .; cdr3_nt: TGTGCCAGCAGGACCCGGCGGGCCGGTAGAGAGCAGTTCTTC; cdr3_aa: CASRTRRAGREQFF
v_call: TRBV7-3; d_call: .; j_call: TRBJ2-2; clone_size: .; cdr3_nt: TGTGCCAGCAGCTTGAATCAGGGTAACACCGGGGAGCTGTTTTTT; cdr3_aa: CASSLNQGNTGELFF